Listed below are T cell receptor beta chains from one sample, sequenced in a study of cytomegalovirus exposure and HLA in healthy donors. Sequenced by immunoSEQ multiplex PCR; TCRdb stores in-frame clones only, minus some. The table records around 150,000 clones, approximately 84% of them present only once. The specimen was PBMCs. These receptors originate from a man between 18 and 29 years old in good health and CMV-seropositive. CDR3s include the opening cysteine and the closing phenylalanine or tryptophan. The D gene is left open where the match is weak. Clone size appears in some rows only: once, few, many, or a class for an expanded clone.

>-|TRBV6-5|TRBJ2-5|once
TGTGCCAGCAGTTCCTCCGGAGGACTCCAAGAGACCCAGTACTTC
CASSSSGGLQETQYF
>-|TRBV9|TRBJ1-1|-
TGTGCCAGCAGCGTAGGGCAGGACACTGAAGCTTTCTTT
CASSVGQDTEAFF
>-|TRBV5-6|TRBJ1-3|-
TGTGCCAGCAGCTTGGACAGGGAGAGCTCTGGAAACACCATATATTTT
CASSLDRESSGNTIYF
>TRBD2|TRBV4-3|TRBJ2-1|-
TGCGCCAGCAGCCAAGAAGGGAGCGGGGGGTTCCATGAGCAGCTCTTC
CASSQEGSGGFHEQLF
>TRBD2|TRBV7-2|TRBJ2-3|-
TGTGCCAGCAGCTTTCTAGCGGGGGGGCCGGGGGATACGCAGTATTTT
CASSFLAGGPGDTQYF
>-|TRBV7-2|TRBJ2-1|-
TGTGCCAGCAGCTATAGCAGCAGGGGCGCAGGGGTCGCCCTCAATGAGCAGTTCTTC
CASSYSSRGAGVALNEQFF
>TRBD1|TRBV6-6|TRBJ1-3|-
TGTGCCAGCAGCCCCGACAGGGTAGGAAACACCATATATTTT
CASSPDRVGNTIYF
>-|TRBV19|TRBJ1-1|-
TGTGCCAGTAGTATTGCTAGATCCAGGGGTAACACTGAAGCTTTCTTT
CASSIARSRGNTEAFF
>TRBD1|TRBV13|TRBJ1-2|-
TGTGCCAGCAGCGACCGGGACAGGGCAAGTGGCTACACCTTC
CASSDRDRASGYTF
>TRBD2|TRBV6-1|TRBJ2-7|-
TGTGCCAGCAGTGACGGGGGGTACGAGCAGTACTTC
CASSDGGYEQYF
>-|TRBV2|TRBJ2-7|-
TGTGCCAGCAGTCGGGATTTCTCCTACGAGCAGTACTTC
CASSRDFSYEQYF
>TRBD2|TRBV29-1|TRBJ2-3|-
TGCAGCGTCCGACTAGCGGGGGGGTCAACAGATACGCAGTATTTT
CSVRLAGGSTDTQYF
>TRBD1|TRBV30|TRBJ2-7|-
TGTGCCATGGGACAGAGACTCTACGAGCAGTACTTC
CAMGQRLYEQYF
>TRBD1|TRBV19|TRBJ2-6|-
TGTGCCAGTAGTATTCCCGGGACAGGCACCTCTGGGGCCAACGTCCTGACTTTC
CASSIPGTGTSGANVLTF
>-|TRBV5-4|TRBJ2-5|few
TGTGCCAGCAGCTTAGAGGGAGCCCAGTACTTC
CASSLEGAQYF
>-|TRBV7-8|TRBJ2-7|-
TGTGCCAGCAGCTTATTGGGAGTTATAGGCGAGCAGTACTTC
CASSLLGVIGEQYF
>-|TRBV10-3|TRBJ1-1|-
TGTGCCATCAGTGCGAGGGTCGGGAACACTGAAGCTTTCTTT
CAISARVGNTEAFF
>-|TRBV4-2|TRBJ2-7|few
TGTGCCAGCAGTCAAGATATGGTGAGTTCCTACGAGCAGTACTTC
CASSQDMVSSYEQYF
>-|TRBV2|TRBJ1-5|-
TGTGCCAGCACCGAGGGAGGGGGATCTAATCAGCCCCAGCATTTT
CASTEGGGSNQPQHF
>-|TRBV11-2|TRBJ2-7|-
TGTGCCAGCAGCTTAGATTCTCAGGGCCCCTACGAGCAGTACTTC
CASSLDSQGPYEQYF
>TRBD2|TRBV7-3|TRBJ2-3|-
TGTGCCAGCAGCCCCCGGGGGGACTACCTCACAGATACGCAGTATTTT
CASSPRGDYLTDTQYF
>TRBD1|TRBV7-2|TRBJ1-6|-
TGTGCCAGCAAGCCTACCGGGACAGGGGTTAATTCACCCCTCCACTTT
CASKPTGTGVNSPLHF
>TRBD2|TRBV4-2|TRBJ2-1|few
TGTGCCAGCAGCCAAGATACTAGCGGGGATTACAATGAGCAGTTCTTC
CASSQDTSGDYNEQFF
>-|TRBV19|TRBJ2-5|-
TGTGCCAGTAGTCCTCTAGGGGGAACAAAAGAGACCCAGTACTTC
CASSPLGGTKETQYF
>-|TRBV6-4|TRBJ2-3|-
TGTGCCAGCAGCGAGGGGGGGGCAAGCACAGATACGCAGTATTTT
CASSEGGASTDTQYF
>TRBD1|TRBV10-3|TRBJ2-1|once
TGTGCCATCAGGGCCGGGACAGGATCCTACAATGAGCAGTTCTTC
CAIRAGTGSYNEQFF
>-|TRBV6-5|TRBJ2-7|-
TGTGCCAGCAGTTATCACAGCTTGACCTACGAGCAGTACTTC
CASSYHSLTYEQYF
>-|TRBV30|TRBJ1-5|-
TGTGCCTGGGGGGGAGGAGGGGTCCAGCCCCAGCATTTT
CAWGGGGVQPQHF
>TRBD2|TRBV4-1|TRBJ2-4|-
TGCGCCAGCAGCCAAGTTGGTCTAGCGGGGGGGCCTGACATTCAGTACTTC
CASSQVGLAGGPDIQYF
>-|TRBV7-3|TRBJ2-6|-
TGTGCCAGCAGCCAGGGGTCTGGGGCCAACGGCCTGACTTTC
CASSQGSGANGLTF
>TRBD2|TRBV11-2|TRBJ2-3|-
TGTGCCAGCAGCCAGTCCGGGGGGGGTATGGATACGCAGTATTTT
CASSQSGGGMDTQYF
>TRBD2|TRBV5-4|TRBJ2-5|-
TGTGCCAGCAGCTTGGCCTTGCGGGGGGGACAAGAGACCCAGTACTTC
CASSLALRGGQETQYF
>TRBD2|TRBV4-1|TRBJ2-5|few
TGCGCCAGCAGCCGAGGACTAGAAGAGACCCAGTACTTC
CASSRGLEETQYF
>-|TRBV27|TRBJ1-1|-
TGTGCCAGCAGTTTAACAGGGAACACTGAAGCTTTCTTT
CASSLTGNTEAFF
>TRBD1|TRBV7-9|TRBJ2-5|-
TGTGCCAGCAGCTTTGGAGACAGGGGAAACCAAGAGACCCAGTACTTC
CASSFGDRGNQETQYF
>-|TRBV12-5|TRBJ2-4|-
TGTGCTAGTGGTCTTGCAGGAAACATTCAGTACTTC
CASGLAGNIQYF
>-|TRBV5-6|TRBJ1-6|-
TGTGCCAGCAGCTTCGGGGGTTCCATTTCACCCCTCCACTTT
CASSFGGSISPLHF
>TRBD1|TRBV29-1|TRBJ2-3|-
TGCAGCGTTGAAGGGTCCCAGGGGGCGACCGTAGATACGCAGTATTTT
CSVEGSQGATVDTQYF
>-|TRBV4-2|TRBJ1-3|-
TGTGCCAGCAGCCAAGATCCATCGGGAGTGTCCTCTGGAAACACCATATATTTT
CASSQDPSGVSSGNTIYF
>TRBD1|TRBV6-5|TRBJ1-5|once
TGTGCCAGCACCTCGACAGGGACCAATCAGCCCCAGCATTTT
CASTSTGTNQPQHF
>-|TRBV9|TRBJ1-1|-
TGTGCCAGCAGCGTAGCATGGGGGGACACTGAAGCTTTCTTT
CASSVAWGDTEAFF
>-|TRBV30|TRBJ2-4|-
TGTGCCTGGAGTGGGCAGGGTGTGAACATTCAGTACTTC
CAWSGQGVNIQYF
>TRBD1|TRBV5-1|TRBJ2-7|-
TGCGCCAGCAGCCCAGGACAGGGGCCTACCTACGAGCAGTACTTC
CASSPGQGPTYEQYF
>-|TRBV4-3|TRBJ2-7|-
TGCGCCAGCAGCCCTGAAGGGAGCTCCTACGAGCAGTACTTC
CASSPEGSSYEQYF
>-|TRBV6-6|TRBJ2-2|-
TGTGCCAGCGGAGGGACAGCGAACACCGGGGAGCTGTTTTTT
CASGGTANTGELFF
>TRBD2|TRBV10-3|TRBJ2-3|-
TGTGCCATCAGTGACCTCCAGGGAGCGGGGGGGCCATCAGATACGCAGTATTTT
CAISDLQGAGGPSDTQYF
>-|TRBV6-1|TRBJ2-4|-
TGTGCCAGCAGTGAAGGAGCCCATATTCAGTACTTC
CASSEGAHIQYF